This T cell receptor beta chain was documented in a study of Graves' ophthalmopathy and Graves' hyperthyroidism. Study context: At initial diagnosis, peripheral blood was obtained, and this preceded any treatment.

In its sample, this clonotype was seen many times. The source of the PBMCs was around 10 ml of fresh peripheral blood. RNA transcripts were the source from which TCR beta CDR3 regions were amplified. HTBI primers were used in a first-round RT-PCR, which preceded a second-round multiplex PCR. MiXCR, applied by TCRdb to the multiplex PCR reads, yields one record per CDR3 protein. The table records 170,000 or so distinct CDR3 sequences, approximately 38% of them present only once. The CDR3 runs 15 residues. V lost 1 base and J lost 7, with 14 bases in between. CDR1 is LNHNV and CDR2 is YYDKDF in the germline V gene (reference sequence).

The sample taken for sequencing was peripheral blood. The TCR originated in a woman aged 40 to 49 with Graves' ophthalmopathy. V and J are TRBV15 and TRBJ2-4; weak D call: TRBD1 (6 bases). CDR3 region: CATSRATGPYNIQYF. DNA for the CDR3: TGTGCCACCAGCAGAGCGACAGGTCCATACAACATTCAGTACTTC.